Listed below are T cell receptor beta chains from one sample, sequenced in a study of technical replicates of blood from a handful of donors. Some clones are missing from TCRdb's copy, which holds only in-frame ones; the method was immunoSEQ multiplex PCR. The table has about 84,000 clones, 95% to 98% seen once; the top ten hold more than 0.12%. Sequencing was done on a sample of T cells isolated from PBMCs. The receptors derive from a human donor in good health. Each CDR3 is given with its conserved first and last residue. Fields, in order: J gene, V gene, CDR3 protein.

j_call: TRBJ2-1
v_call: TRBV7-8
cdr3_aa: CASSLRPGLAAGGNEQFF

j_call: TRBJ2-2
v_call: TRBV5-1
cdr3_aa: CASRPGGSAGELFF

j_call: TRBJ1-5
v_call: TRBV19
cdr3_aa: CASSPGRGAHQPQHF

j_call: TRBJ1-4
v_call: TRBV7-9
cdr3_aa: CASSSPGGTGKFANEKLFF

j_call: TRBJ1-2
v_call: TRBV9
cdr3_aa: CASSAGGREGYGYTF

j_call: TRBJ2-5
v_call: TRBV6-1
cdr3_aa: CASKGLAGPQETQYF

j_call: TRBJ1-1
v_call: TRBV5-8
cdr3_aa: CASSLRQGDGDTEAFF

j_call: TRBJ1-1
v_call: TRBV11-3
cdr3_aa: CASQGAETEAFF

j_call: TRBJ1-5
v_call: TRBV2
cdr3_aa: CASKATGGRGNQPQHF

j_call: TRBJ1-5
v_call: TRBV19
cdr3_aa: CASSLRGQPQHF

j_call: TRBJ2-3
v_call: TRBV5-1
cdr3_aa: CASSLRLAGTTDTQYF

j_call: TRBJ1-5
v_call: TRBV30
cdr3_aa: CAWDLQFGLNQPQHF

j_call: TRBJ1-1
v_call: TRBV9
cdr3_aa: CASSARVSDTEAFF

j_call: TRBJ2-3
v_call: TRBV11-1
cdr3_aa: CASMSLRADTQYF

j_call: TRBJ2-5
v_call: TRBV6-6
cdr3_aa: CASIKGQGNQETQYF

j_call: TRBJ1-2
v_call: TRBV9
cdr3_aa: CASSVEKSF

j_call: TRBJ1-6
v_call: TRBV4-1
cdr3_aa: CASRQDSNSPLHF

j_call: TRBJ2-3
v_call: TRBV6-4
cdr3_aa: CASSVAAGGTDTQYF

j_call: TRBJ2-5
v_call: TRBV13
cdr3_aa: CASRRDRGKETQYF

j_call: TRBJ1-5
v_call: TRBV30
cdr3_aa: CAWSWRDRGDQPQHF

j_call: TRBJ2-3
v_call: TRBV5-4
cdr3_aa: CASSNRQGWDTDTQYF

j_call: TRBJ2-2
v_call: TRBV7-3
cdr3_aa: CASSSTGATGELFF

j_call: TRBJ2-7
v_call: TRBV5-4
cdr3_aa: CASSLGTGDSDEQYF

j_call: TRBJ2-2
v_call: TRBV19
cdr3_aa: CASSIQRVDTGELFF

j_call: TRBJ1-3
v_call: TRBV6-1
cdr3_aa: CASRQGSSGNTIYF

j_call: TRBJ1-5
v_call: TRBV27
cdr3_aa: CASSLGGQPQHF

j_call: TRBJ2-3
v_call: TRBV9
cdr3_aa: CASSARRGMNTQYF